This T cell receptor (beta chain) came from a study of T cell responses to AZD1222 COVID-19 vaccine. Produced via immunoSEQ multiplex PCR; TCRdb's table is partial and in-frame only. Of tens of thousands of clones in the sample, 80% to 95% were seen once. Germline CDR1 SGHAT, CDR2 FQNNGV. The V end lost 4 bases, the J end lost 5 bases, and 11 bases lay between the germline ends. The CDR3 has 13 residues. The study, taken as a whole, reports: Unmutated regions of variants are reportedly targeted by nearly half of spike-specific TCRs.

This clone was seen once. Its specificity is unknown. V usage is TRBV11-2 and J usage is TRBJ2-5; D is perhaps TRBD1 (7 bases). The source was peripheral blood, collected on day 0 of MenACWY control vaccination. The receptor was derived from an adult in good health. In DNA, the CDR3 is TGTGCCAGCAGCTCACAGGGGAGGGAGACCCAGTACTTC. As protein: CASSSQGRETQYF.